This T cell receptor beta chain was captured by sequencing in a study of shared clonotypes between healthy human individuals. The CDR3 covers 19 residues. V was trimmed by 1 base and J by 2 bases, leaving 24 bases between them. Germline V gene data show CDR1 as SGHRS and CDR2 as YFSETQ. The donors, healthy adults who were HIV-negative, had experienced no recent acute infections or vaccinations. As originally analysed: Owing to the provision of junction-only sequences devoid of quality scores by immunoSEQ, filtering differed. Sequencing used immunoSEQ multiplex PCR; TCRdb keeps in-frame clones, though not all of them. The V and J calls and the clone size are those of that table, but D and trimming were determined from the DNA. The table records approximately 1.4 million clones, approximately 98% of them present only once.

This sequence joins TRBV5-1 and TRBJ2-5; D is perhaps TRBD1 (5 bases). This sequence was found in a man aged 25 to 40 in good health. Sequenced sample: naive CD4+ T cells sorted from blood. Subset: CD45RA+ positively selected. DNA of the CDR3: TGCGCCAGCAGCTTGCCCCAGGGTTCCCAGGGAAAGGGTCAAGAGACCCAGTACTTC. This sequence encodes CASSLPQGSQGKGQETQYF.